This TCR beta chain originates from a study of cytomegalovirus exposure and HLA in healthy donors. PCR was performed using 60 Vbeta and 13 Jbeta primers. Clones were read by immunoSEQ multiplex PCR, and TCRdb kept only the in-frame ones, dropping some. Seen here are more than 150,000 clones, about 80% observed once, and the top ten hold about 6.4%. The CDR3 consists of 15 residues. Germline V gene sequence: CDR1 SGHNT, CDR2 YYREEE (reference sequence). Trimming removed 4 bases from V and 3 bases from J; junction bases left unmatched: 8. The sequence was obtained from a woman between 45 and 60 years old in good health and CMV-seropositive. Sequenced input: PBMCs. This sequence joins TRBV5-4 and TRBJ2-3, with 7 bases aligning to TRBD1. The CDR3 sequence is CASSGYRGATDTQYF. CDR3 sequence (DNA): TGTGCCAGCAGCGGCTACAGGGGTGCAACAGATACGCAGTATTTT.